Below are 17 T cell receptor beta chains sequenced from a single sample in a study of identical twins. TCRdb reprocessed the 5' RACE reads via MiXCR and lists one record per CDR3 protein. Among some 330,000 distinct CDR3 sequences, about 10% were seen once, and the ten largest hold roughly 9%. The sequencing input was naive T cells sorted from blood. The receptors shown here come from a woman aged 45-60 years in good health.

The chain joins TRBV9 to TRBJ1-1, with a tentative D call TRBD1 (6 bases). V gave up 0 bases and J gave up 1 base, with 13 bases separating them. The CDR3 extends over 16 amino acids. The germline V gene encodes CDR1 SGDLS and CDR2 YYNGEE. CDR3 in amino acids: CASSVGQVTGNTEAFF. CDR3 bases: TGTGCCAGCAGCGTAGGACAGGTTACAGGGAACACTGAAGCTTTCTTT.

This chain links TRBV29-1 with TRBJ1-1; no reliable D call. V was shortened by 6 bases and J by 5 bases, with 16 bases between the two germline ends. The CDR3 consists of 13 residues. From germline, CDR1 is SQVTM and CDR2 ANQGSEA. CDR3 DNA sequence: TGCAGCGTCGAGATCCCTCCGGGGACTGAAGCTTTCTTT. Its protein product is CSVEIPPGTEAFF.

This clonotype has at least ten counts. CDR3 loop: CASRRGPGLSYNEQFF. CDR3 sequence (DNA): TGTGCCAGCAGAAGAGGGCCGGGACTCTCGTACAATGAGCAGTTCTTC. The chain uses TRBV21-1 and TRBJ2-1; the table's D gene call, TRBD2, was not cross checked with the DNA. TRBV21-1 is a documented pseudogene. This CDR3 spans 16 amino acids.

This clonotype has just a few counts. The chain uses TRBV21-1 and TRBJ2-5; the D call in the table, TRBD1, was not verified against the DNA. TRBV21-1 is a pseudogene segment. CDR3 length: 19 residues. The DNA for the CDR3 is TGTGCCAGCAGCCCCCATCCCCCCGGCAGGGGACTCCTCCAAGAGACCCAGTACTTC. Encoded protein: CASSPHPPGRGLLQETQYF.

J is TRBJ2-7 and V is TRBV4-1, with a possible D match to TRBD1 (7 bases). Trimming removed 1 base at V and 1 base at J, with 11 bases between. Germline-derived CDR1 and CDR2 are MGHRA and YSYEKL. This CDR3 comprises 15 residues. CDR3 DNA sequence: TGCGCCAGCAGCCAAGGGAGGGGGCGGTCCTACGAGCAGTACTTC. Protein sequence: CASSQGRGRSYEQYF.

This clonotype was recorded many times. The chain couples TRBV6-2 or TRBV6-3 to TRBJ2-3; 8 positions match TRBD1. This CDR3 spans 17 amino acids. Germline assignment: CDR1 MNHEY and CDR2 SVGEGT. J lost 4 bases, V lost 6 bases, and 15 bases had no gene match. The CDR3 reads CASRPAKGQGRADTQYF. CDR3 nucleotide sequence: TGTGCCAGCAGACCTGCTAAAGGACAGGGTCGTGCAGATACGCAGTATTTT.

This clonotype showed up many times. This chain joins TRBV5-1 and TRBJ2-1, with D possibly TRBD1 on 6 matching bases. This CDR3 comprises 15 residues. CDR1 and CDR2 from the germline V gene are SGHRS and YFSETQ. The germline V and J ends were trimmed by 1 base and 5 bases, with 13 bases remaining between them. CDR3 DNA sequence: TGCGCCAGCAGCTTGCTAGGGACAACAAACAATGAGCAGTTCTTC. It specifies CASSLLGTTNNEQFF.

This clonotype has just a few counts. V and J are TRBV12-3 or TRBV12-4 and TRBJ2-1; 13 bases align to TRBD2. The CDR3 loop spans 18 amino acids. The V segment lost 6 bases and the J segment 9 bases; nucleotides outside the gene matches: 17. CDR3 in DNA: TGTGCCAGCAGGGGACCCCGGGAAAAGACTAGCGGGAGGTTTGAGCAGTTCTTC. Translating it yields CASRGPREKTSGRFEQFF.

The chain is built from TRBV27 and TRBJ1-1; a possible D gene is TRBD1 (5 bases). V was cut by 2 bases and J by 11 bases, with 18 bases left in between. Germline CDR1 reads MNHEY; CDR2 reads SMNVEV (reference sequence). The CDR3 is 14 amino acids. The CDR3 region is CASSLAPSGGAAFF. CDR3 nucleotide sequence: TGTGCCAGCAGTTTAGCCCCTTCAGGTGGGGCCGCTTTCTTT.

This clonotype was seen a few times. The chain has TRBV12-3 or TRBV12-4 and TRBJ1-1; D gene uncertain. The V gene lost 6 bases and the J gene lost 1 base, with 12 bases spanning the gap. CDR3 size: 14 residues. DNA of the CDR3: TGTGCCAGCAGAGAGAGTTCTGGGAACACTGAAGCTTTCTTT. Translating it yields CASRESSGNTEAFF.

The chain has TRBV29-1 and TRBJ2-7, with 9 bases identical to TRBD2. The CDR3 extends over 13 amino acids. After removal of 4 bases from V and 0 bases from J, the junction contained 1 base not matched to a gene. Looked up from germline, CDR1 is SQVTM and CDR2 is ANQGSEA. CDR3 protein: CSVVSGSSYEQYV. In DNA, the CDR3 is TGCAGCGTTGTTAGCGGGAGCTCCTACGAGCAGTACGTC.

V gene TRBV2 combines with J gene TRBJ1-2; D may be TRBD1 (5 bases). There are 15 residues in the CDR3. V gave up 7 bases and J gave up 8 bases, with 23 bases separating them. Germline V gives CDR1 SNHLY, CDR2 FYNNEI. CDR3 nucleotides: TGTGCCAGCAATCCCCTAGGGACTCCGACGGGCGGCTACACCTTC. It translates to CASNPLGTPTGGYTF.

This clonotype showed up many times. The chain has TRBV29-1 and TRBJ2-1; D not certain. V was cut by 4 bases and J by 6 bases, with 10 bases left in between. The length of the CDR3 is 12 residues. The germline V gene has CDR1 SQVTM and CDR2 ANQGSEA. The CDR3 nucleotides are TGCAGCGTTGTTGGTCGGGTCAATGAGCAGTTCTTC. Translating it yields CSVVGRVNEQFF.

This clonotype came up a few times. CDR3 region: CASSPTHYNEQFF. CDR3 sequence (DNA): TGCGCCAGCAGCCCTACCCACTACAATGAGCAGTTCTTC. This rearrangement joins TRBV4-1 to TRBJ2-1; no definite D call. CDR3 length: 13 residues. Germline loops: CDR1 MGHRA, CDR2 YSYEKL. V gave up 4 bases and J gave up 3 bases, with 7 bases separating them.

V and J are TRBV4-1 and TRBJ2-7; D remains ambiguous. The V gene lost 2 bases and the J gene lost 5 bases, with 13 bases spanning the gap. This CDR3 spans 14 amino acids. Germline-derived CDR1 and CDR2 are MGHRA and YSYEKL. CDR3 protein: CASSQSPGTNEQYV. The CDR3 nucleotides read TGCGCCAGCAGCCAATCTCCGGGCACCAACGAGCAGTACGTC.

This clonotype was seen only a few times. The chain recombines TRBV7-8 with TRBJ2-2; no firm D call. This CDR3 region has 12 residues. V lost 8 bases to trimming and J lost 1 base, with 5 bases between them. Looked up from germline, CDR1 is SGHVS and CDR2 is FQNEAQ. The chain's CDR3 is CASEENTGELFF. DNA for the CDR3: TGTGCCAGCGAGGAGAACACCGGGGAGCTGTTTTTT.

This clonotype was counted a few times. This chain links TRBV5-1 with TRBJ2-1; a weak D match, TRBD2 (6 bases). The CDR3 contains 15 residues. Germline V gives CDR1 SGHRS, CDR2 YFSETQ. V lost 4 bases, J lost 0 bases, and 11 bases lay in between. The CDR3 is CASSVGGFSYNEQFF. For the CDR3, the DNA is TGCGCCAGCAGCGTGGGAGGATTCTCCTACAATGAGCAGTTCTTC.